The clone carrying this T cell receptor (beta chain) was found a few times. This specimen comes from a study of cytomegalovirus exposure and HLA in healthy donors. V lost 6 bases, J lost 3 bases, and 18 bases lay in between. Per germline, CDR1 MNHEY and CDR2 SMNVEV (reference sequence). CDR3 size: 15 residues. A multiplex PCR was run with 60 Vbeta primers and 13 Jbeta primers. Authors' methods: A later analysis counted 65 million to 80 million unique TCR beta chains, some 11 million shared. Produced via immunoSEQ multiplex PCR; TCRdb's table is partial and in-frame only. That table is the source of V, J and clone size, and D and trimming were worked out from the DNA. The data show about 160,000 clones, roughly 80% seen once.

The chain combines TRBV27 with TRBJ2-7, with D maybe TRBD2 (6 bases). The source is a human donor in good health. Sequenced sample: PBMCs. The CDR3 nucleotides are TGTGCCAGCAGGGTGCGGGGTACTGGGTTCTACGAGCAGTACTTC. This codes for CASRVRGTGFYEQYF.